Below are 19 T cell receptor beta chains sequenced from a single sample in a study of T cell repertoires in cytomegalovirus infection. TCRdb reprocessed the reads via MiXCR and lists one record per CDR3 protein. The table includes 700,000 to 900,000 distinct CDR3 sequences, 25% to 35% detected once. These receptors are not linked to any known antigen. Sequencing was performed on cultured CD8+ T cells from PBMCs, taken from culture after CMV antigen stimulation. These receptors all stem from a human donor in good health (CMV status not recorded). Some clones in this sample may be carry-over from other donors' samples.

This chain links TRBV4-1 with TRBJ1-5; the match to TRBD1 covers 8 bases. This CDR3 has 19 residues. Germline V CDR1 and CDR2: MGHRA, YSYEKL. The V gene end was trimmed by 0 bases and the J gene end by 0 bases; junction bases not matched to a gene: 10. CDR3 coding DNA: TGCGCCAGCAGCCAAGATGAGGCAGGGGGCATAGGTAGCAATCAGCCCCAGCATTTT. Amino acid sequence: CASSQDEAGGIGSNQPQHF.

J is TRBJ2-7 and V is TRBV7-6, with D possibly being TRBD1 (5 bases). The length of the CDR3 is 15 residues. V lost 1 base and J 3 bases, leaving 13 bases between the germline ends. The germline V gene encodes CDR1 SGHVS and CDR2 FNYEAQ. The CDR3 here is CASSLGATVDYEQYF. The CDR3 DNA reads as TGTGCCAGCAGCTTAGGGGCGACAGTCGACTACGAGCAGTACTTC.

The CDR3 here is CASSASGQEAFF. DNA of the CDR3: TGTGCCAGCAGTGCGTCAGGGCAAGAAGCTTTCTTT. This chain connects TRBV25-1 to TRBJ1-1; a weak D match, TRBD1 (5 bases). This CDR3 has 12 amino acids. Trimming shortened V by 4 bases and J by 8 bases, and 11 bases separated the two germline ends. Looked up from germline, CDR1 is MGHDK and CDR2 is SYGVNS.

The chain is built from TRBV4-1 and TRBJ1-2; D is possibly TRBD1 (6 bases). Trimming left V 3 bases short and J 8 bases short, with 19 bases between. There are 15 residues in the CDR3. Germline assignment: CDR1 MGHRA and CDR2 YSYEKL. CDR3 loop: CASSHSREDRMGYTF. As DNA, the CDR3 is TGCGCCAGCAGCCATTCTCGGGAGGACAGAATGGGCTACACCTTC.

The chain combines TRBV19 with TRBJ1-1, with 7 bases aligning to TRBD1. The CDR3 spans 15 residues. The germline CDR1 and CDR2 sequences are LNHDA and SQIVND (reference sequence). V lost 4 bases to trimming and J lost 2 bases; unmatched junction nucleotides: 7. The CDR3 coding sequence is TGTGCCAGTAGTACCCGACAGGGCCTTAACACTGAAGCTTTCTTT. Translation: CASSTRQGLNTEAFF. The full variable domain, rest sourced from reference TRBV19 and TRBJ1-1, is DGGITQSPKYLFRKEGQNVTLSCEQNLNHDAMYWYRQDPGQGLRLIYYSQIVNDFQKGDIAEGYSVSREKKESFPLTVTSAQKNPTAFYLCASSTRQGLNTEAFFGQGTRLTVV.

The chain carries TRBV27 and TRBJ2-2, with no clear D. Trimming cost V 9 bases and J 6 bases, with 11 bases left between them. The germline V gene encodes CDR1 MNHEY and CDR2 SMNVEV (reference sequence). This CDR3 has 12 amino acids. CDR3 amino acids: CASQEQSGELFF. The DNA for the CDR3 is TGTGCCAGTCAGGAGCAGTCCGGGGAGCTGTTTTTT.

This clonotype was found a few times. In DNA, the CDR3 is TGTGCCAGCATCCCCCCGGACAGGGTCTACAATGAGCAGTTCTTC. Residues: CASIPPDRVYNEQFF. The J gene is TRBJ2-1, the V gene TRBV7-9, with 8 bases fitting TRBD1. Trimming removed 7 bases from V and 3 bases from J; junction bases left unmatched: 8. This CDR3 contains 15 residues. From germline, CDR1 is SEHNR and CDR2 FQNEAQ (reference sequence).

The chain couples TRBV7-8 to TRBJ2-1; 9 nucleotides match TRBD2. The V gene end was trimmed by 1 base and the J gene end by 9 bases; junction bases not matched to a gene: 13. The CDR3 is 17 residues long. Germline CDR1 reads SGHVS; CDR2 reads FQNEAQ. The CDR3 is CASSLVGWRGGQGEQFF. The CDR3 bases are TGTGCCAGCAGCTTAGTTGGCTGGCGGGGGGGCCAGGGTGAGCAGTTCTTC.

The table lists this clonotype with many counts. This chain connects TRBV7-9 to TRBJ2-1; TRBD2 aligns across 11 bases. The CDR3 runs 17 residues. Germline CDR1 SEHNR, CDR2 FQNEAQ (reference sequence). J lost 7 bases, V lost 1 base, and 9 bases had no gene match. CDR3 sequence reads: CASSLGSGGARWNEQFF. CDR3 bases: TGTGCCAGCAGCTTAGGTAGCGGGGGGGCCAGGTGGAATGAGCAGTTCTTC.

This chain joins TRBV19 and TRBJ1-1, with D unresolved. Germline V CDR1 and CDR2: LNHDA, SQIVND (reference sequence). With 6 bases removed from V and 1 base from J, the gap between germline ends came to 15 bases. CDR3 length: 15 amino acids. The CDR3 sequence is CASSHGRLWNTEAFF. The CDR3 DNA is TGTGCCAGTAGCCACGGGCGCTTATGGAACACTGAAGCTTTCTTT.

CDR3 in DNA: TGTGCCAGCAGCTCTAATTCTGTGGCGAACACTGAAGCTTTCTTT. Its protein product is CASSSNSVANTEAFF. This chain connects TRBV7-9 to TRBJ1-1; no firm D call. CDR3 size: 15 residues. Germline CDR1 and CDR2: SEHNR and FQNEAQ (reference sequence). V shed 4 bases and J shed 1 base, with 13 bases lying between them.

The chain combines TRBV12-3 or TRBV12-4 with TRBJ1-2, with D possibly TRBD1 on 6 matching bases. The CDR3 runs 13 residues. V shed 6 bases and J shed 8 bases, with 16 bases lying between them. CDR3 amino acids: CASSLGAMDGYTF. The CDR3 coding sequence is TGTGCCAGCAGCCTGGGGGCGATGGACGGCTACACCTTC.

This clonotype has a handful of counts. The chain employs TRBV6-5 and TRBJ2-1, with TRBD1 identical over 9 bases. The CDR3 is 16 amino acids. Germline trimming cut 4 bases from V and 4 bases from J; bases unmatched to any gene: 8. Germline V lookup: CDR1 MNHEY, CDR2 SVGAGI. The CDR3 DNA reads as TGTGCCAGCAGTTTTTCCGGGACAGGGCGGTACAATGAGCAGTTCTTC. Translation: CASSFSGTGRYNEQFF.

This clonotype was counted many times. The chain combines TRBV7-9 with TRBJ1-2, with 8 bases that match TRBD1. The CDR3 length is 15 residues. CDR1 is SEHNR and CDR2 is FQNEAQ in the germline V gene (reference sequence). J lost 6 bases, V lost 5 bases, and 11 bases had no gene match. Here the CDR3 DNA reads TGTGCCAGCAGCGGAGTTTCACCAGGGGGCCATGGCTACACCTTC. Translation: CASSGVSPGGHGYTF.

This rearrangement joins TRBV2 to TRBJ1-2, with D possibly TRBD1 on 5 matching bases. CDR3 length: 13 residues. V dropped 8 bases and J dropped 4 bases, with 14 bases sitting between them. The V gene's germline CDR1 is SNHLY and CDR2 FYNNEI. The CDR3 DNA sequence: TGTGCCAGCGGCCCCGTAGGGGTCTATGGCTACACCTTC. Translation gives CASGPVGVYGYTF. Full variable domain (outside the CDR3, taken from reference TRBV2 and TRBJ1-2): EPEVTQTPSHQVTQMGQEVILRCVPISNHLYFYWYRQILGQKVEFLVSFYNNEISEKSEIFDDQFSVERPDGSNFTLKIRSTKLEDSAMYFCASGPVGVYGYTFGSGTRLTVV.

The table lists this clonotype with a few counts. The chain combines TRBV10-2 with TRBJ1-1; no clear D gene. The V end was cut by 0 bases, the J end by 5 bases, with 10 bases between. This CDR3 comprises 14 residues. Germline V CDR1 and CDR2: WSHSY, SAAADI. CDR3 DNA sequence: TGCGCCAGCAGTGAGTCTAGAGGGAAGACTGAAGCTTTCTTT. Translated: CASSESRGKTEAFF.

As to this clonotype: This may be a read error, as it is one base from a much larger clone. V is TRBV7-3 and J is TRBJ2-2; TRBD1 might be the D (5 bases). The CDR3 is 13 residues long. Trimming removed 5 bases at V and 7 bases at J, with 11 bases between. Germline V gene sequence: CDR1 SGHTA, CDR2 FQGTGA. CDR3 amino acids: CASSTPRVGELFF. The DNA of the CDR3 is TGTGCCAGCAGCACGCCCAGGGTCGGGGAGCTGTTTTTT.

The rearrangement links TRBV6-2 or TRBV6-3 to TRBJ2-1; 8 nucleotides line up with TRBD1. This CDR3 comprises 13 residues. Trimming cost V 10 bases and J 6 bases; bases outside gene matches: 8. The germline V gene has CDR1 MNHEY and CDR2 SVGEGT. The CDR3 loop is CATRQGTGNEQFF. Written as DNA, the CDR3 is TGTGCCACCCGACAGGGGACTGGCAATGAGCAGTTCTTC.

In its sample, this clonotype was seen a few times. CDR3 protein: CASSLVRIEQYV. The DNA of the CDR3 is TGTGCCAGCAGCTTGGTTAGAATTGAGCAGTACGTC. V and J are TRBV5-8 and TRBJ2-7, with D uncertain. V shed 0 bases and J shed 7 bases, with 8 bases lying between them. Germline V lookup: CDR1 SGHTS, CDR2 YDEGEE. The CDR3 spans 12 residues.